Shown below are 6 T cell receptor beta chains from a single sample sequenced in a study of CD8+ T cells in alopecia areata. cDNA serving as the sequencing template came from extracted, reverse transcribed RNA. Sequencing used immunoSEQ multiplex PCR; TCRdb keeps in-frame clones, though not all of them. The sample has about 110,000 clones, 84% seen once. Indicated treatment: oral pan-JAK inhibitor, 5-10 mg twice daily. The input for sequencing was CD8+ T cells sorted from blood, taken at week 24, from a patient treated with tofacitinib. The source of these receptors is a human donor with alopecia areata.

This sequence joins TRBV11-2 and TRBJ2-1, with TRBD2 matching over 8 bases. The CDR3 contains 15 residues. Germline assignment: CDR1 SGHAT and CDR2 FQNNGV. V was pared by 2 bases and J by 4 bases, with 4 bases of the junction left unmatched. CDR3 loop: CASSLTAGGYNEQFF. The CDR3 nucleotides read TGTGCCAGCAGCTTAACGGCGGGAGGTTACAATGAGCAGTTCTTC.

J is TRBJ2-7 and V is TRBV10-3; no definite D call. Trimming stripped 10 bases from V and 6 bases from J, with 16 bases between. Looked up from germline, CDR1 is ENHRY and CDR2 is SYGVKD. This CDR3 has 12 amino acids. The CDR3 DNA reads TGTGCCAGCTACAACGAAGGCCTCGAGCAGTACTTC. Its protein is CASYNEGLEQYF.

J is TRBJ2-5 and V is TRBV14; no definite D call. The V end lost 1 base, the J end lost 5 bases, and 5 bases lay between the germline ends. From germline, CDR1 is SGHDN and CDR2 FVKESK. CDR3 length: 12 amino acids. CDR3 region: CASSQGHETQYF. CDR3 DNA: TGTGCCAGCAGCCAAGGGCACGAGACCCAGTACTTC.

The chain employs TRBV14 and TRBJ1-1; tentative D call: TRBD1 (5 bases). This CDR3 is 14 amino acids long. CDR1 is SGHDN and CDR2 is FVKESK in the germline V gene. Trimming shortened V by 6 bases and J by 3 bases, and 14 bases separated the two germline ends. DNA for the CDR3: TGTGCCAGCAGTGGTGGCAGGGAATACACTGAAGCTTTCTTT. It translates to CASSGGREYTEAFF. The variable domain in full, completed from reference TRBV14 and TRBJ1-1, reads EAGVTQFPSHSVIEKGQTVTLRCDPISGHDNLYWYRRVMGKEIKFLLHFVKESKQDESGMPNNRFLAERTGGTYSTLKVQPAELEDSGVYFCASSGGREYTEAFFGQGTRLTVV.

This chain uses TRBV7-9 with TRBJ1-2; possible D gene TRBD1, 6 bases. The CDR3 runs 14 residues. V lost 5 bases to trimming and J lost 0 bases, with 10 bases between them. Germline CDR1 SEHNR, CDR2 FQNEAQ (reference sequence). The CDR3 nucleotides are TGTGCCAGCAGCCTAACAGGGCCTAACTATGGCTACACCTTC. Encoded protein: CASSLTGPNYGYTF.

The chain employs TRBV2 and TRBJ2-7, with D possibly matching TRBD2 (6 bases). V was clipped by 8 bases and J by 2 bases, with 13 bases between them. The CDR3 has 13 amino acids. The germline V gene has CDR1 SNHLY and CDR2 FYNNEI. The chain's CDR3 is CASRPGGPYEQYF. CDR3 coding DNA: TGTGCCAGCCGACCCGGAGGGCCCTACGAGCAGTACTTC.